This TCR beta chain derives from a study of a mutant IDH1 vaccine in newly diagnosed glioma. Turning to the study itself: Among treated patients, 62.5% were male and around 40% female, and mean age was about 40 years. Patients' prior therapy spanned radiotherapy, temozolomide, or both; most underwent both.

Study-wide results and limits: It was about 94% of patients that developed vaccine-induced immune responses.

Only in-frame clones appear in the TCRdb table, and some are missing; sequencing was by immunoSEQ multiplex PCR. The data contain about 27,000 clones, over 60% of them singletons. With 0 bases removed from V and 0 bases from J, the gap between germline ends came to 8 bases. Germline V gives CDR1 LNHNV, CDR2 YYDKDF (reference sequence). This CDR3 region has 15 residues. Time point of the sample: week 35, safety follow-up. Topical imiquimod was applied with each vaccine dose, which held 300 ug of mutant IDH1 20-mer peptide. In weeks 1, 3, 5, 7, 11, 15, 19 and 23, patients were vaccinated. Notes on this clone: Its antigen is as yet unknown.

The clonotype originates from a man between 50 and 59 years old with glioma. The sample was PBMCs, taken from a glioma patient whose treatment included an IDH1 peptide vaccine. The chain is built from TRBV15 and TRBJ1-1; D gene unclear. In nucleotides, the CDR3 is TGTGCCACCAGCAGAGAGAAGGGAGTGAACACTGAAGCTTTCTTT. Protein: CATSREKGVNTEAFF.